This TCR beta chain came from a study of tissue T cells after allogeneic stem cell transplantation. Points from the study as a whole: Some tissue clones might be persisting host cells; their alloreactivity or antigen specificity was not determined.

Assay used: immunoSEQ multiplex PCR; TCRdb lists only in-frame clones, some missing. This sample has around 24,000 clones; about 90% occur once, and the top ten carry roughly 2%. V lost 5 bases and J lost 2; bases outside the gene matches: 5. The germline V gene has CDR1 SGHNT and CDR2 YYREEE (reference sequence). There are 14 residues in the CDR3. On this clone itself: The target antigen is unknown.

The TCR originated in a male donor at least 60 years old who later had graft-versus-host disease after an allogeneic stem cell transplant. The specimen comprised blood, sampled before transplantation. The V and J genes are TRBV5-4 and TRBJ2-3; TRBD2 aligns across 7 bases. CDR3 nucleotide sequence: TGTGCCAGCAGGGAAGCGGGATACACAGATACGCAGTATTTT. It encodes CASREAGYTDTQYF.